These T cell receptor beta chains were read from a single sample in a study of T-cell reconstitution after alpha-beta-depleted transplantation in children. TCRdb recomputed calls from the PCR reads with MiXCR, one row per CDR3 protein. The table has 400,000 to 500,000 distinct CDR3 sequences, 9.5% to 13% seen once. The material was PBMCs from the stem cell graft donor, obtained from the stem cell graft. These receptors all come from a human donor who donated a stem cell graft to a child with acute myeloid leukemia. Each CDR3 is given without its conserved first and last residue. Size is omitted from some rows. Given values are once, few, many or a class for expanded clones.

clone_size j_call v_call cdr3_aa
few TRBJ2-5 TRBV9 ASSLGANPAETQY
few TRBJ1-4 TRBV7-9 ASSLTGTGGEKLF
many TRBJ1-1 TRBV12-3/TRBV12-4 ASRGRMNTEAF
- TRBJ1-5 TRBV12-5 ASGLGQGRNQPQH
many TRBJ2-3 TRBV18 ASSPRAGSDTQY
many TRBJ1-1 TRBV6-1 ASSSGTGVSAF
few TRBJ1-5 TRBV6-1 ASSAPGLYSPQH
- TRBJ2-1 TRBV12-3/TRBV12-4 ASRGGGDVQF
- TRBJ2-3 TRBV29-1 SFRRNTDTQY
- TRBJ2-3 TRBV19 ASSGLAGPDTQY
- TRBJ2-1 TRBV4-2 ASSQALGTGLKESSYNEQF
- TRBJ2-5 TRBV5-1 ASAEQTAGRGAQY
many TRBJ2-5 TRBV7-2 ASSLGGSLGETQY
few TRBJ2-1 TRBV29-1 SGLWGLYNEQF
many TRBJ1-2 TRBV6-5 ASMEANYGYT
- TRBJ1-1 TRBV6-5 ASSNEQGNTEAF
many TRBJ2-3 TRBV4-2 ASSPGDRLNTDTQY
- TRBJ2-5 TRBV20-1 SARQQGRSQETQY
- TRBJ1-2 TRBV29-1 SVEEQGASGYT
many TRBJ1-6 TRBV20-1 SAKIRASDNSPLH
- TRBJ2-5 TRBV5-1 AMSLDLQGPGTQY
- TRBJ2-7 TRBV29-1 SVGTGGTYEQY
few TRBJ2-5 TRBV12-3/TRBV12-4 ASSSRVVETQY